One T cell receptor beta chain is described in this entry. A much larger clone sits a single nucleotide away, making a read error possible. Trimming took 0 bases from V and 2 from J, leaving 11 bases between them. The germline gives CDR1 MNHNY, CDR2 SVGAGI (reference sequence). The CDR3 length is 15 residues. This sample was included in a study of blood T cells in healthy people across ages. PCR was performed a second time for roughly 7 to 12 cycles using a sample-barcoded 5' primer and a J-beta primer mix. Each CDR3 protein is one row after TCRdb ran MiXCR on the 5' RACE reads. The sample includes 650,000 to 700,000 distinct CDR3 sequences, roughly 32% seen only once; the top ten take 15%.

The source is a woman of 80 years or more in good health. The J gene is TRBJ2-7, the V gene TRBV6-6; D tentatively fits TRBD1 or TRBD2 (5 bases each). Sequencing input: blood. CDR3 loop: CASSYSGDRTYEQYF. CDR3 DNA: TGTGCCAGCAGTTACTCGGGGGACCGGACCTACGAGCAGTACTTC.